One T cell receptor beta chain is described in this entry. The record originates from a study of blood T cell repertoires in COVID-19. Across the whole study: From T cells, B-cell-depleted T cells, or PBMCs came the material, which was cDNA or gDNA.

Under the authors' procedure: Estimates of nucleated cell counts were drawn from the amplification of reference gene primers. TCRdb's table, derived via immunoSEQ multiplex PCR, lists solely in-frame clones and lacks some. V and J calls plus clone size are reproduced from that table; the DNA served to infer D and trimming. The data show roughly 170,000 clones, less than 90% seen once. Specimen: peripheral blood. The sequence was collected from a man between 70 and 80 years old with active or convalescent COVID-19.

CDR3 sequence reads: CASTGPSGQPQHF. CDR3 coding DNA: TGTGCCAGCACTGGCCCTTCGGGTCAGCCCCAGCATTTT. The chain recombines TRBV28 with TRBJ1-5, with D unresolved. The length of the CDR3 is 13 residues. Germline V gene lookup returns CDR1 MDHEN and CDR2 SYDVKM. V gave up 7 bases and J gave up 6 bases, with 13 bases separating them.